This T cell receptor beta chain was sequenced during a study of blood T cell repertoires in COVID-19 (dated by TCRdb to about 2020). The study in broad terms: Collaborator samples came from the United States, Italy and Spain and covered acute and convalescent phases of COVID-19. The repertoires were released in a freely available public database intended as a resource for research on the immune response to SARS-CoV-2. Where available, HLA class I and class II types were taken from metadata supplied by the sample provider and were not determined by assay-based typing. The prospective study material was composed of cDNA or gDNA derived from T cells, B-cell-depleted T cells, or PBMCs. Subjects who had been exposed to COVID-19, were actively infected with it, or had recovered from it provided the deeply sampled blood TCRbeta repertoires that made up the dataset. The sample metadata nearly always contained a de-identified subject ID, COVID-19 status, age in years and sex. Samples were obtained from the ongoing ImmuneRACE study (first 160 participants) and from over 1,000 subjects provided by 6 global collaborators.

Participants in the prospective study were enrolled through a virtual design, were aged roughly 18 to 90 years, and lived in approximately 25 United States geographic areas. In the prospective study, participants were assigned to cohorts based on the clinical history participants reported in a screening survey and a study questionnaire. For ImmuneRACE Cohort 3, a participant was defined as recovered based on two consecutive negative NP/OP PCR tests, clearance by a healthcare professional, or resolution of symptoms. In the prospective study, whole blood, serum and a nasopharyngeal or oropharyngeal swab were collected from each participant by mobile phlebotomists. Additional blood draws and questionnaires over a 2-month period could optionally be provided by prospective study participants. Prospective study blood samples were shipped either frozen or at room temperature before DNA extraction. The investigation overall reported the following: The quantity of clinical and demographic metadata differed by source and by participant and was supplied without curation.

TCRbeta CDR3 regions were amplified from genomic DNA using the immunoSEQ Assay, a bias-controlled multiplex PCR. The study's processing was this. Nucleated cell counts per sample were estimated from amplification of reference gene primers within the assay. To quantify the absolute abundance of each unique TCRbeta CDR3 rearrangement, sequence reads were collapsed and filtered. For each sample, productive Simpson clonality was calculated by taking the square root of Simpson's diversity index across productive rearrangements. Here the immuneACCESS table is served through TCRdb, limited to in-frame sequences with V and J called. Missing clones are a known gap in these copies; in checked studies unresolved V genes cover under half, and the rest lacks a known reason. V, J and clone size derive from that table, while D and trimming were established from the DNA sequence. For this sample there are about 300,000 clones; under 90% appear just once. About 9.4% of the sample rests with the top ten.

This clone was observed once. The antigen it recognizes is unknown. Base qualities are missing; no much larger clone stands one base away. The germline V and J ends show losses of 2 bases and 10 bases respectively, and no gene match explains 11 bases of the junction. Sequences KGHSH (CDR1) and LQKENI (CDR2) are obtained from the germline V gene. Spanning cysteine to phenylalanine, the CDR3 consists of 16 amino acids. Only CDR3 DNA is held: 48 bases, read in frame from base 1. The sequencing sample was made of PBMCs or T cells enriched from blood (not recorded which). The rearranged segments are TRBV18 and TRBJ2-1, with 10 middle bases fitting TRBD2. The clonotype originates from a woman aged 18-29 years who had recovered from COVID-19. The CDR3 is CASSPGLAGVVGEQFF. Read as DNA, the sequence is TGTGCCAGCTCACCAGGGCTAGCGGGAGTCGTGGGGGAGCAGTTCTTC.